This T cell receptor beta chain was captured in a study of cytomegalovirus exposure and HLA in healthy donors. The PCR was carried out with 60 Vbeta primers and 13 Jbeta primers. Libraries were prepared by immunoSEQ multiplex PCR; TCRdb keeps only in-frame clonotypes and omits some of them. The table records approximately 190,000 clones, roughly 76% of them present only once. CDR3 length equals 13 residues. CDR1 SGHRS and CDR2 YFSETQ come from the germline V gene. With V trimmed by 7 bases and J by 6 bases, 3 bases remained unmatched. The TCR was taken from a middle-aged man in good health and CMV-seropositive. V is TRBV5-1 and J is TRBJ1-4; 10 bases line up with TRBD1. The sample consisted of PBMCs. DNA of the CDR3: TGCGCCAGCCCCGGGACAGGGGATGAAAAACTGTTTTTT. This translates into CASPGTGDEKLFF.